A single sample gave rise to the 23 T cell receptor beta chains below, sequenced in a study of response to subunit inactivated influenza vaccine. TCRdb analysed the RT-PCR reads with MiXCR anew, one entry per CDR3 protein. The sample includes hundreds of thousands of distinct CDR3 sequences, 15% to 18% of them seen just once. Sequences were derived from PBMCs from blood, sampled less than 13 days after vaccination. The receptors were gathered from a man between 50 and 59 years old who received an inactivated influenza vaccine.

This clonotype was seen a handful of times. CDR3 in amino acids: CASSSGGEYTDTQYF. The CDR3, as DNA: TGTGCCAGCAGCTCGGGTGGGGAGTACACAGATACGCAGTATTTT. The chain recombines TRBV7-2 with TRBJ2-3; possible D gene TRBD2, 5 bases. CDR1 and CDR2 (germline): SGHTA, FQGNSA. CDR3 size: 15 residues. V lost 4 bases, J lost 2 bases, and 13 bases lay in between.

CDR3 protein: CASSLVSAGSQQYF. CDR3 coding DNA: TGTGCCAGCAGCTTAGTAAGTGCCGGGAGCCAGCAGTACTTC. The rearrangement links TRBV7-9 to TRBJ2-7; a possible D gene is TRBD2 (6 bases). CDR3 length: 14 amino acids. Deletions cut 1 base from V and 8 bases from J, with 15 bases between. Germline loops: CDR1 SEHNR, CDR2 FQNEAQ (reference sequence).

This clonotype was seen ten or more times. The J gene is TRBJ2-1, the V gene TRBV12-3 or TRBV12-4; D unclear. The CDR3 spans 15 residues. Trimming stripped 10 bases from V and 4 bases from J, with 20 bases between. For the CDR3, the DNA is TGTGCCACCTCGAGACTGCTGGGTCCTTACAATGAGCAGTTCTTC. Its protein is CATSRLLGPYNEQFF.

This clonotype occurred a few times. The chain links TRBV2 to TRBJ2-3, with 7 bases fitting TRBD1. The germline V gene encodes CDR1 SNHLY and CDR2 FYNNEI. The CDR3 totals 13 residues. The V segment lost 11 bases and the J segment 2 bases; nucleotides outside the gene matches: 7. CDR3 in DNA: TGTGCCGGACAGGTTAGCCCCACAGATACGCAGTATTTT. This gives the protein CAGQVSPTDTQYF.

This clonotype was seen more than once but under ten times. The V and J genes are TRBV19 and TRBJ2-7; possibly TRBD2 for D (5 bases). CDR3 size: 14 residues. Germline-derived CDR1 and CDR2 are LNHDA and SQIVND (reference sequence). Trimming took off 3 bases at V and 3 bases at J, with 12 bases between the two ends. CDR3 DNA: TGTGCCAGTAGTATCTTGGGGAGTGGCTACGAGCAGTACTTC. Translating it yields CASSILGSGYEQYF.

The V and J genes are TRBV28 and TRBJ2-7, with D perhaps TRBD2 (6 bases). Germline CDR1 is MDHEN and CDR2 is SYDVKM. This CDR3 region has 14 residues. V shed 6 bases and J shed 3 bases, with 15 bases lying between them. CDR3 region: CASSLPGAYYEQYF. DNA of the CDR3: TGTGCCAGCAGCCTACCGGGAGCCTACTACGAGCAGTACTTC.

This clonotype was counted a few times. The J gene is TRBJ1-1, the V gene TRBV10-2; 8 bases match TRBD1. Germline V gene lookup returns CDR1 WSHSY and CDR2 SAAADI. This CDR3 is built from 11 residues. Germline trimming cut 9 bases from V and 9 bases from J; bases unmatched to any gene: 6. Written as DNA, the CDR3 is TGCGCCAGTTGGGACAGGCGCCAAGCTTTCTTT. Its translation: CASWDRRQAFF.

The table lists this clonotype with many counts. This chain uses TRBV7-6 with TRBJ2-1, with D possibly TRBD1 on 6 matching bases. Germline lookup yields CDR1 SGHVS and CDR2 FNYEAQ. With 6 bases removed from V and 4 bases from J, the gap between germline ends came to 10 bases. The CDR3 runs to 13 residues. The CDR3 here is CASSNGQYNEQFF. DNA for the CDR3: TGTGCCAGCAGTAATGGACAGTACAATGAGCAGTTCTTC. The full variable domain, with the rest looked up from reference TRBV7-6 and TRBJ2-1, is GAGVSQSPRYKVTKRGQDVALRCDPISGHVSLYWYRQALGQGPEFLTYFNYEAQQDKSGLPNDRFSAERPEGSISTLTIQRTEQRDSAMYRCASSNGQYNEQFFGPGTRLTVL.

The rearrangement uses TRBV5-1 and TRBJ2-1; D is uncertain. Trimming cost V 4 bases and J 1 base, with 12 bases left between them. This CDR3 is 15 amino acids long. Germline-derived CDR1 and CDR2 are SGHRS and YFSETQ. CDR3 nucleotide sequence: TGCGCCAGCAGCGGATATCGTGTATCCTACAATGAGCAGTTCTTC. Translating gives CASSGYRVSYNEQFF.

This clonotype was observed a few times. The rearrangement uses TRBV6-2 or TRBV6-3 and TRBJ2-2, with D maybe TRBD1 (5 bases). Germline-derived CDR1 and CDR2 are MNHEY and SVGEGT. V was cut by 6 bases and J by 4 bases, with 15 bases left in between. The CDR3 extends over 15 amino acids. This CDR3 reads CASRLDRLSTGELFF. CDR3 DNA sequence: TGTGCCAGCAGACTCGACAGACTTAGCACCGGGGAGCTGTTTTTT.

The rearrangement joins TRBV6-5 to TRBJ2-5; D is possibly TRBD1 (6 bases). Germline lookup yields CDR1 MNHEY and CDR2 SVGAGI. The CDR3 length is 14 residues. V dropped 5 bases and J dropped 1 base, with 11 bases sitting between them. The CDR3 loop is CASSHGTPQETQYF. The CDR3 DNA sequence: TGTGCCAGCAGTCACGGGACACCCCAAGAGACCCAGTACTTC.

The sample holds many counts of this clonotype. The chain uses TRBV5-1 and TRBJ1-2, with D uncertain. Trimming removed 0 bases from V and 6 bases from J, with 9 bases in between. Germline V gene sequence: CDR1 SGHRS, CDR2 YFSETQ. The CDR3 covers 13 residues. The CDR3 DNA is TGCGCCAGCAGCTTGGACAGAGTGCATGGCTACACCTTC. Its translation is CASSLDRVHGYTF.

The sample holds a few counts of this clonotype. The junction does not match germline at one end; this may be a read error. J is TRBJ2-2 and V is TRBV11-2; 8 bases match TRBD1. CDR3 length: 14 amino acids. CDR1 is SGHAT, CDR2 FQNNGV, per germline. In nucleotides, the CDR3 is TGTGCCAGCAGGTGGGACAGGTTGACCGGGGAGCTTTTTTTT. It specifies CASRWDRLTGELFF. The full variable domain, rest sourced from reference TRBV11-2 and TRBJ2-2, is EAGVAQSPRYKIIEKRQSVAFWCNPISGHATLYWYQQILGQGPKLLIQFQNNGVVDDSQLPKDRFSAERLKGVDSTLKIQPAKLEDSAVYLCASRWDRLTGELFFGEGSRLTVL.

This clonotype was detected a few times. The rearrangement uses TRBV6-1 and TRBJ2-2; D uncertain. From germline, CDR1 is MNHNS and CDR2 SASEGT. V shed 2 bases and J shed 5 bases, with 6 bases lying between them. CDR3 length equals 13 residues. CDR3 loop: CASSERKTGELFF. The DNA for the CDR3 is TGTGCCAGCAGTGAACGTAAAACCGGGGAGCTGTTTTTT.

V is TRBV5-4 and J is TRBJ2-3; D call uncertain. The V end was cut by 2 bases, the J end by 6 bases, with 7 bases between. Germline V lookup: CDR1 SGHNT, CDR2 YYREEE (reference sequence). CDR3 length equals 12 residues. The CDR3 protein is CASSFFLDTQYF. For the CDR3, the DNA is TGTGCCAGCAGCTTCTTTCTGGATACGCAGTATTTT.

The chain recombines TRBV7-2 with TRBJ2-3, with TRBD2 identical over 8 bases. From germline, CDR1 is SGHTA and CDR2 FQGNSA. The CDR3 totals 16 residues. With 3 bases clipped from V and 1 base from J, the junction kept 6 bases outside the gene matches. CDR3 in amino acids: CASSFGVGLGTDTQYF. In DNA form, the CDR3 reads TGTGCCAGCAGCTTCGGGGTGGGACTAGGCACAGATACGCAGTATTTT.

This clonotype has just a few counts. The J gene is TRBJ2-7, the V gene TRBV3-1, with D perhaps TRBD1 (6 bases). Deletions cut 7 bases from V and 2 bases from J, with 12 bases between. This CDR3 comprises 13 residues. Germline values: CDR1 LGHDT, CDR2 YNNKEL (reference sequence). CDR3 bases: TGTGCCAGCACGTCAGGGGTCCCCTACGAGCAGTACTTC. Translating it yields CASTSGVPYEQYF.

V gene TRBV5-1 combines with J gene TRBJ2-2; D is uncertain. The germline gives CDR1 SGHRS, CDR2 YFSETQ. This CDR3 comprises 15 residues. The V gene lost 1 base and the J gene lost 1 base, with 8 bases spanning the gap. CDR3 sequence: CASSLSALNTGELFF. In DNA form, the CDR3 reads TGCGCCAGCAGCTTGTCTGCCCTGAACACCGGGGAGCTGTTTTTT.

The chain has TRBV2 and TRBJ2-3; D uncertain. This CDR3 spans 11 amino acids. Trimming removed 4 bases at V and 8 bases at J, with 7 bases between. Germline CDR1 is SNHLY and CDR2 is FYNNEI. The CDR3 reads CASSAFGTQYF. CDR3 bases: TGTGCCAGCAGTGCTTTCGGTACGCAGTATTTT.

This clonotype was recorded at least ten times. This chain joins TRBV6-5 and TRBJ1-3; D not resolved. Germline loops: CDR1 MNHEY, CDR2 SVGAGI. V lost 2 bases and J 2 bases, leaving 10 bases between the germline ends. The CDR3 contains 15 residues. For the CDR3, the DNA is TGTGCCAGCAGTTACGCTCCAGGCACTGGAAACACCATATATTTT. Translated, it gives CASSYAPGTGNTIYF.

The V and J genes are TRBV25-1 and TRBJ2-2; D is uncertain. The CDR3 covers 14 residues. Germline V lookup: CDR1 MGHDK, CDR2 SYGVNS. V was shortened by 7 bases and J by 8 bases, with 17 bases between the two germline ends. In nucleotides, the CDR3 is TGTGCCAGCACTAGAACGGACGGACCAGGGGAGCTGTTTTTT. This codes for CASTRTDGPGELFF.

This chain connects TRBV29-1 to TRBJ2-7, with 7 bases that match TRBD1. The CDR3 is 12 residues long. Per germline, CDR1 SQVTM and CDR2 ANQGSEA. The J segment lost 5 bases and the V segment lost 1 base, leaving 2 bases of the junction unmatched. This CDR3 is CSVEVRGHEQYF. The CDR3 bases are TGCAGCGTTGAAGTTAGGGGGCACGAGCAGTACTTC.

This clonotype was observed a few times. This chain uses TRBV24-1 with TRBJ2-1; 7 bases line up with TRBD2. The ends lost 4 bases at V and 3 bases at J; junction bases unmatched: 5. The CDR3 length is 15 residues. Germline CDR1 KGHDR, CDR2 SFDVKD. This CDR3 is CATSDSGLIYNEQFF. In DNA, the CDR3 is TGTGCCACCAGTGACTCGGGACTAATCTACAATGAGCAGTTCTTC.